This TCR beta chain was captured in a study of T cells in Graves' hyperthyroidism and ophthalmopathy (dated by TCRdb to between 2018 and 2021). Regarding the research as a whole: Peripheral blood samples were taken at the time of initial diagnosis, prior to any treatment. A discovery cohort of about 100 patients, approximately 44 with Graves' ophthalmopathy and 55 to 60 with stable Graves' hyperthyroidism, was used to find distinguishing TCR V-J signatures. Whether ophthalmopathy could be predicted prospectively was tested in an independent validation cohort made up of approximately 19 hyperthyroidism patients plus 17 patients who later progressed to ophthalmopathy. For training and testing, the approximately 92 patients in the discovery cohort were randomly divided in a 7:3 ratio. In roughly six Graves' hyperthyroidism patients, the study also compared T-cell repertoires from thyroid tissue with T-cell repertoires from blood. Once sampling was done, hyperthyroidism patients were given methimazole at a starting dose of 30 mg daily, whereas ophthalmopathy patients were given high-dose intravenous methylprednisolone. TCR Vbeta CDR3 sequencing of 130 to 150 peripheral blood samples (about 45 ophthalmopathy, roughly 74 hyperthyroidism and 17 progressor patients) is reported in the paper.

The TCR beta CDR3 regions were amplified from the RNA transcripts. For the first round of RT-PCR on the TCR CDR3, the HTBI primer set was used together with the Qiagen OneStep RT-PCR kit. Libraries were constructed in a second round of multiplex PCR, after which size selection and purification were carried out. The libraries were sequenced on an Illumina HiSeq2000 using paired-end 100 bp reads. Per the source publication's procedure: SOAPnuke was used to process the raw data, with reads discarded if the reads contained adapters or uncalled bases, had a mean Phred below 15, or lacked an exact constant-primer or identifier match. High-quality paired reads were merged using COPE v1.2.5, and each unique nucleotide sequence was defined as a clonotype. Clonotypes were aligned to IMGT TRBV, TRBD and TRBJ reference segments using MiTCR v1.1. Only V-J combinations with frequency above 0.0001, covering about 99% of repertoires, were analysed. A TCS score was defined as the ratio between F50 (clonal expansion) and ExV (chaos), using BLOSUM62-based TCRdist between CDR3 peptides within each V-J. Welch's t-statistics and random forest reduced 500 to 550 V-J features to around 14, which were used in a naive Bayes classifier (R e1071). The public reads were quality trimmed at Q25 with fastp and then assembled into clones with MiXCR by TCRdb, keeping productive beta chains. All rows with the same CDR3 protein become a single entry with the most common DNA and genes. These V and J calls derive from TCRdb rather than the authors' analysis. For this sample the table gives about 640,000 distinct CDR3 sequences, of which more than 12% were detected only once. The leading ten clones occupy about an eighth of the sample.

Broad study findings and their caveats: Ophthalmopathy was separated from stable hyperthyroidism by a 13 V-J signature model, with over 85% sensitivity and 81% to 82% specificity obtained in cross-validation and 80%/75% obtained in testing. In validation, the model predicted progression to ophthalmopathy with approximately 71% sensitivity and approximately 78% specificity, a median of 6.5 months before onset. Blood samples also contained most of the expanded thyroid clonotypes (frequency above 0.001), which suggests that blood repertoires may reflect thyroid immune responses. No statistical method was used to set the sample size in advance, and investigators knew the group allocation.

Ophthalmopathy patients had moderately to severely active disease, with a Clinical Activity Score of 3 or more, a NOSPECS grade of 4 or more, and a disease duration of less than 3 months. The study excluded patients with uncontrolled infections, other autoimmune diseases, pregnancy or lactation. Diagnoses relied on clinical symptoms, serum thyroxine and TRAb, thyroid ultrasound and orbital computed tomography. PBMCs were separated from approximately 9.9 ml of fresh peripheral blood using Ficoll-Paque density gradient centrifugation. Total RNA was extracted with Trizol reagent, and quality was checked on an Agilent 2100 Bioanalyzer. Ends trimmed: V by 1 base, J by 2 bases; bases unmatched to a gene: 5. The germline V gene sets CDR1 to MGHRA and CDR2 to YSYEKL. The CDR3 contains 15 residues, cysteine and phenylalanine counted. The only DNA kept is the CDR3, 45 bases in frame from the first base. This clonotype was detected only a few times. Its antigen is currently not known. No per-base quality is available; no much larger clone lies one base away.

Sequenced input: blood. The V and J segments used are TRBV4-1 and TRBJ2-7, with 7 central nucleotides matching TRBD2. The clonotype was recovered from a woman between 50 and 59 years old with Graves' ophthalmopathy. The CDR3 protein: CASSQVSGKPYEQYF. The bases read TGCGCCAGCAGCCAAGTAAGCGGGAAACCCTACGAGCAGTACTTC.